This TCR beta chain was profiled in a study of regulatory T cells in long-lasting Graves disease. Overall study: Graves' patients diagnosed newly had used antithyroid drugs under 3 months.

General study findings and limits: A greater number of public clonotypes (2,741) was shared by persistent patients than by new patients (around 960).

The CDR3 is made up of 14 amino acids. Germline loops: CDR1 MNHEY, CDR2 SMNVEV (reference sequence). Trimming removed 4 bases at V and 3 bases at J, with 11 bases between. About this clonotype: As yet, its antigen is unknown.

According to the study, TCR beta libraries were built with iRepertoire HTBI primers and CDR3-region Arm-PCR. A single record per CDR3 protein comes from TCRdb applying MiXCR to the multiplex PCR reads. The sample has 410,000 or so distinct CDR3 sequences, about 15% seen once. The time point was: newly diagnosed GD, antithyroid drugs for less than 3 months. From RNA extracted from PBMCs, the TCR library was made. These data also formed part of another study, on T cells in Graves' hyperthyroidism and ophthalmopathy.

This TCR derives from a woman in her 30s with Graves disease. Sequenced here: peripheral blood mononuclear cells (PBMCs), sampled at new diagnosis, from a patient treated with antithyroid drugs. The J gene is TRBJ2-3, the V gene TRBV27; D uncertain. The CDR3, as DNA: TGTGCCAGCAGTTCGTTTCTGGAGACAGATACGCAGTATTTT. Its protein is CASSSFLETDTQYF.